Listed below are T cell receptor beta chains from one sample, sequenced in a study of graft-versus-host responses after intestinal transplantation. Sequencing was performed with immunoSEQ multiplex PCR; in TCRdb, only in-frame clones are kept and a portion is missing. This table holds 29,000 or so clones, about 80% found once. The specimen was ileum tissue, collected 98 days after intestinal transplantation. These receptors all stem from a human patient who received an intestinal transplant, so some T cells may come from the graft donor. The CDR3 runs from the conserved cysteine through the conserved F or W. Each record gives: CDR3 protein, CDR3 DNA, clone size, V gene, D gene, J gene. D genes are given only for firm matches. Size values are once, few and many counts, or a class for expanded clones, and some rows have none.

CDR3: CASSVGVGGGYEQYF; DNA: TGTGCCAGCAGCGTAGGGGTCGGCGGGGGCTACGAGCAGTACTTC; size: few; V: TRBV9; D: TRBD2; J: TRBJ2-7
CDR3: CASSQAPLADNEQFF; DNA: TGTGCCAGCAGCCAAGCACCACTAGCGGACAATGAGCAGTTCTTC; size: NA; V: TRBV14; D: TRBD2; J: TRBJ2-1
CDR3: CAIRRRANYGYTF; DNA: TGTGCCATCAGGAGGCGAGCTAACTATGGCTACACCTTC; size: NA; V: TRBV6-5; D: NA; J: TRBJ1-2
CDR3: CASSESPGPYEQYF; DNA: TGTGCCAGCAGCGAGTCCCCAGGTCCCTACGAGCAGTACTTC; size: NA; V: TRBV9; D: NA; J: TRBJ2-7
CDR3: CASSRGASSGYTF; DNA: TGCGCCAGCAGCCGCGGGGCAAGCTCTGGCTACACCTTC; size: few; V: TRBV5-1; D: NA; J: TRBJ1-2
CDR3: CASSQDAGYGYTF; DNA: TGCGCCAGCAGCCAAGATGCGGGGTATGGCTACACCTTC; size: NA; V: TRBV4-1; D: NA; J: TRBJ1-2
CDR3: CASSPPNYNEQFF; DNA: TGTGCCAGCAGCCCCCCTAATTACAATGAGCAGTTCTTC; size: NA; V: TRBV14; D: NA; J: TRBJ2-1
CDR3: CASTFRQGYGYTF; DNA: TGTGCCAGCACCTTCAGACAGGGGTATGGCTACACCTTC; size: NA; V: TRBV2; D: TRBD1; J: TRBJ1-2
CDR3: CASSSGTAYSYNEQFF; DNA: TGTGCCAGCAGTTCAGGGACCGCTTACTCCTACAATGAGCAGTTCTTC; size: NA; V: TRBV6-5; D: NA; J: TRBJ2-1
CDR3: CASSPVAGSYNEQFF; DNA: TGTGCCAGCAGCCCCGTAGCGGGGTCCTACAATGAGCAGTTCTTC; size: few; V: TRBV9; D: TRBD2; J: TRBJ2-1
CDR3: CSVGPSSYEQYF; DNA: TGCAGCGTTGGGCCTAGCTCCTACGAGCAGTACTTC; size: NA; V: TRBV29-1; D: NA; J: TRBJ2-7
CDR3: CASSLGAGGTEAFF; DNA: TGTGCCAGCAGCTTGGGGGCTGGAGGGACTGAAGCTTTCTTT; size: NA; V: TRBV27; D: NA; J: TRBJ1-1
CDR3: CASSVSAGLGYEQYF; DNA: TGTGCCAGCAGCGTTAGCGCGGGACTAGGCTACGAGCAGTACTTC; size: NA; V: TRBV11-2; D: TRBD2; J: TRBJ2-7
CDR3: CASSTLPDSEQFF; DNA: TGTGCCAGCAGCACCCTCCCGGATTCTGAGCAGTTCTTC; size: NA; V: TRBV7-2; D: NA; J: TRBJ2-1
CDR3: CASSPRSYTDTQYF; DNA: TGTGCCAGCAGCCCCCGTTCGTACACAGATACGCAGTATTTT; size: NA; V: TRBV9; D: NA; J: TRBJ2-3
CDR3: CASARTGGVYEQYF; DNA: TGTGCCAGTGCCAGGACAGGCGGGGTGTACGAGCAGTACTTC; size: NA; V: TRBV19; D: NA; J: TRBJ2-7
CDR3: CASNPQGTGNTIYF; DNA: TGTGCCAGCAACCCGCAGGGAACTGGAAACACCATATATTTT; size: NA; V: TRBV6-1; D: NA; J: TRBJ1-3
CDR3: CASSSIIGDGYTF; DNA: TGTGCCAGCAGCTCAATAATTGGAGATGGCTACACCTTC; size: NA; V: TRBV7-9; D: NA; J: TRBJ1-2
CDR3: CASSVDRGTPYGYTF; DNA: TGTGCCAGCAGTGTGGACCGCGGGACACCTTATGGCTACACCTTC; size: NA; V: TRBV2; D: NA; J: TRBJ1-2
CDR3: CAWSFSSYEQYF; DNA: TGTGCCTGGAGTTTCTCCTCCTACGAGCAGTACTTC; size: NA; V: TRBV30; D: NA; J: TRBJ2-7
CDR3: CASSHVRNYNEQFF; DNA: TGTGCCAGCAGCCACGTACGGAACTACAATGAGCAGTTCTTC; size: NA; V: TRBV28; D: NA; J: TRBJ2-1
CDR3: CARTPGTTGDEQYF; DNA: TGTGCCAGAACGCCGGGGACTACCGGGGACGAGCAGTACTTC; size: NA; V: TRBV5-7; D: TRBD2; J: TRBJ2-7
CDR3: CASSRDRSSYEQYF; DNA: TGTGCCAGCTCACGGGACAGGAGCTCCTACGAGCAGTACTTC; size: NA; V: TRBV18; D: TRBD1; J: TRBJ2-7
CDR3: CASSEPNTEAFF; DNA: TGCGCCAGCAGTGAGCCGAACACTGAAGCTTTCTTT; size: few; V: TRBV10-2; D: NA; J: TRBJ1-1
CDR3: CASSQDRLADYNEQFF; DNA: TGTGCCAGCAGCCAAGATCGACTAGCGGACTACAATGAGCAGTTCTTC; size: NA; V: TRBV4-2; D: TRBD2; J: TRBJ2-1
CDR3: CASSQVIRQEGGYTF; DNA: TGCGCCAGCAGCCAAGTAATAAGGCAGGAGGGCGGCTACACCTTC; size: NA; V: TRBV4-1; D: NA; J: TRBJ1-2
CDR3: CAINDSNSPLHF; DNA: TGTGCCATCAATGACAGTAATTCACCCCTCCACTTT; size: few; V: TRBV10-3; D: NA; J: TRBJ1-6
CDR3: CAGSAAGGSTEAFF; DNA: TGTGCCGGCAGCGCAGCCGGCGGGTCGACTGAAGCTTTCTTT; size: NA; V: TRBV9; D: NA; J: TRBJ1-1
CDR3: CASSPTRSSTDTQYF; DNA: TGCGCCAGCAGCCCCACTAGGTCCAGCACAGATACGCAGTATTTT; size: few; V: TRBV4-1; D: NA; J: TRBJ2-3
CDR3: CASRPSDGGEAEQFF; DNA: TGCGCCAGCAGGCCCTCTGACGGGGGCGAGGCTGAGCAGTTCTTC; size: NA; V: TRBV4-1; D: NA; J: TRBJ2-1
CDR3: CASSELAQHYEQYF; DNA: TGTGCCAGCAGCGAGTTGGCCCAGCACTACGAGCAGTACTTC; size: NA; V: TRBV5-6; D: NA; J: TRBJ2-7
CDR3: CASSQENRRAFGYTF; DNA: TGTGCCAGCAGCCAAGAGAACCGTCGCGCCTTTGGCTACACCTTC; size: once; V: TRBV14; D: NA; J: TRBJ1-2
CDR3: CASIHHTEAFF; DNA: TGTGCCAGCATTCATCACACTGAAGCTTTCTTT; size: NA; V: TRBV27; D: NA; J: TRBJ1-1
CDR3: CASSLSADQPQHF; DNA: TGTGCCAGCTCACTTTCGGCCGATCAGCCCCAGCATTTT; size: NA; V: TRBV18; D: NA; J: TRBJ1-5
CDR3: CASSVGFGGGFNEQFF; DNA: TGTGCCAGCAGCGTAGGCTTTGGCGGGGGGTTCAATGAGCAGTTCTTC; size: NA; V: TRBV9; D: TRBD2; J: TRBJ2-1
CDR3: CASSPNYRNSPLHF; DNA: TGTGCCAGCAGCCCTAACTACAGGAATTCACCCCTCCACTTT; size: NA; V: TRBV14; D: NA; J: TRBJ1-6
CDR3: CASGDGTEAFF; DNA: TGTGCCAGCGGGGACGGGACTGAAGCTTTCTTT; size: NA; V: TRBV6-1; D: NA; J: TRBJ1-1
CDR3: CASSPDRGGEAFF; DNA: TGTGCCAGCTCACCGGACCGGGGGGGTGAAGCTTTCTTT; size: NA; V: TRBV18; D: NA; J: TRBJ1-1
CDR3: CASRPDPLGTSGAPWEETQYF; DNA: TGTGCCAGTAGACCCGACCCTCTAGGGACTAGCGGGGCCCCCTGGGAGGAGACCCAGTACTTC; size: NA; V: TRBV19; D: TRBD2; J: TRBJ2-5
CDR3: CASSLSGTSSNNEQFF; DNA: TGTGCCAGCAGCCTATCCGGGACTAGCAGTAACAATGAGCAGTTCTTC; size: NA; V: TRBV7-2; D: TRBD2; J: TRBJ2-1
CDR3: CASSNSGTPGGQHF; DNA: TGTGCCAGCAGTAACTCCGGGACCCCAGGAGGCCAGCATTTT; size: NA; V: TRBV6-6; D: NA; J: TRBJ1-5
CDR3: CASSPGDSYEQYF; DNA: TGTGCCAGCAGTCCCGGGGACTCGTACGAGCAGTACTTC; size: NA; V: TRBV5-6; D: NA; J: TRBJ2-7
CDR3: CASSLAPGTQYF; DNA: TGTGCCAGCAGCTTAGCCCCCGGGACCCAGTACTTC; size: NA; V: TRBV7-2; D: NA; J: TRBJ2-5
CDR3: CASTPLGDLNEKLFF; DNA: TGCGCCAGCACCCCGTTAGGGGATCTAAATGAAAAACTGTTTTTT; size: NA; V: TRBV5-1; D: NA; J: TRBJ1-4
CDR3: CASSLRENTGELFF; DNA: TGCGCCAGCAGCTTAAGGGAGAACACCGGGGAGCTGTTTTTT; size: NA; V: TRBV5-1; D: NA; J: TRBJ2-2
CDR3: CAWSSTGRHEQYF; DNA: TGTGCCTGGAGCAGCACAGGGAGGCACGAGCAGTACTTC; size: NA; V: TRBV30; D: NA; J: TRBJ2-7
CDR3: CASSLAGVWGHEQFF; DNA: TGTGCCAGCAGCTTAGCGGGGGTATGGGGGCATGAGCAGTTCTTC; size: NA; V: TRBV7-6; D: NA; J: TRBJ2-1
CDR3: CASSLTTGVVNEQFF; DNA: TGTGCCAGCAGCTTGACGACAGGGGTGGTCAATGAGCAGTTCTTC; size: few; V: TRBV5-4; D: TRBD1; J: TRBJ2-1
CDR3: CASSYKKGYNSPLHF; DNA: TGTGCCAGCAGTTATAAAAAGGGGTATAATTCACCCCTCCACTTT; size: NA; V: TRBV6-6; D: NA; J: TRBJ1-6
CDR3: CASSLEIGVVADTQYF; DNA: TGTGCCAGCAGCTTAGAGATAGGGGTCGTTGCAGATACGCAGTATTTT; size: NA; V: TRBV11-2; D: NA; J: TRBJ2-3
CDR3: CTSSQRPGQAYGYTF; DNA: TGCACCAGCAGCCAAAGACCGGGACAGGCCTATGGCTACACCTTC; size: NA; V: TRBV1; D: NA; J: TRBJ1-2